This entry concerns a single T cell receptor beta chain. No antigen is known for it. This entry comes from a study of T cells in tuberculosis. Overall study: This South African cohort compared adolescents with or without latent tuberculosis against adults with active tuberculosis. General study results and limits: Using the GMM-specific repertoire gave about 87% accuracy versus over 60% with motifs.

V lost 4 bases and J 7 bases, leaving 10 bases between the germline ends. This CDR3 is built from 11 residues. Germline V gene lookup returns CDR1 SQVTM and CDR2 ANQGSEA. Profiled with immunoSEQ multiplex PCR; TCRdb holds only in-frame clones, not every one. The sample consists of over 40,000 clones, about 96% of them appearing once. This clonotype originated in a donor aged 10-35 years with latent tuberculosis or without tuberculosis infection. This chain uses TRBV29-1 with TRBJ1-2, with a tentative D call TRBD1 (5 bases). The sequencing input was PBMCs. DNA of the CDR3: TGCAGCGTTGGCGCCAGGGCTGGCTACACCTTC. It is translated as CSVGARAGYTF.